A single sample is the source of the 24 T cell receptor beta chains below, sequenced in a study of cytomegalovirus exposure and HLA in healthy donors. PCR primers comprised 60 Vbeta and 13 Jbeta primers. Here immunoSEQ multiplex PCR was the method, and the copy in TCRdb shows in-frame clones only, minus some. The sample includes just over 95,000 clones, 77% of them seen just once. The sample was PBMCs. These receptors originate from a middle-aged woman in good health and CMV-seronegative.

V and J are TRBV2 and TRBJ1-2; D is perhaps TRBD1 (6 bases). From germline, CDR1 is SNHLY and CDR2 FYNNEI. The CDR3 has 12 residues. The V gene lost 6 bases and the J gene lost 8 bases, with 13 bases spanning the gap. The CDR3 coding sequence is TGTGCCAGCAGATCAGGGGAAAACGGCTACACCTTC. Protein: CASRSGENGYTF.

CDR3 residues: CATSRELTLTHQPQHF. The CDR3 region has the DNA TGTGCCACCAGCAGAGAACTGACATTAACTCATCAGCCCCAGCATTTT. This chain links TRBV15 with TRBJ1-5; D is ambiguous. The V and J ends lost 0 bases and 5 bases respectively, with 14 bases between them. In germline, CDR1 is LNHNV, CDR2 YYDKDF (reference sequence). The CDR3 has 16 residues.

A few counts support this clone. The chain links TRBV5-3 to TRBJ1-5; the D is unclear. TRBV5-3 is reported as an ORF; its role is uncertain. Trimming took 1 base from V and 5 from J, leaving 7 bases between them. There are 13 residues in the CDR3. CDR3 sequence: CARSLPYYQPQHF. CDR3 DNA: TGTGCCAGAAGCTTGCCCTACTATCAGCCCCAGCATTTT.

This clone was seen only a few times. The V and J genes are TRBV5-1 and TRBJ2-7, with D perhaps matching TRBD1 (5 bases). The V end was cut by 4 bases, the J end by 2 bases, with 16 bases between. Germline V gene data show CDR1 as SGHRS and CDR2 as YFSETQ. The CDR3 loop spans 15 amino acids. CDR3 in DNA: TGCGCCAGCAGCCCCCCGGCGACAGTTACCTACGAGCAGTACTTC. Encoded protein: CASSPPATVTYEQYF.

The genes are TRBV7-9 and TRBJ1-1, with a weak D call TRBD1 (6 bases). Germline V CDR1 and CDR2: SEHNR, FQNEAQ (reference sequence). The CDR3 length is 14 residues. Trimming took 2 bases from V and 4 from J, leaving 11 bases between them. The CDR3 DNA is TGTGCCAGCAGCTTAATGTCAGGGGTCACTGAAGCTTTCTTT. This sequence encodes CASSLMSGVTEAFF.

In the case of this clone: Given the absence of the conserved phenylalanine or tryptophan at the CDR3 end, a read error is likely. No DNA is shown, since the ends of the CDR3 on it are uncertain; the CDR3 is the one TCRdb lists. This chain links TRBV7-9 with TRBJ1-1. In germline, CDR1 is SEHNR, CDR2 FQNEAQ (reference sequence). The CDR3 totals 12 residues, both ends included. This CDR3 is CASSLSGIEALV.

This sequence joins TRBV27 and TRBJ1-2; D not certain. The CDR3 contains 15 residues. V was cut by 3 bases and J by 5 bases, with 16 bases left in between. The germline V gene has CDR1 MNHEY and CDR2 SMNVEV (reference sequence). CDR3 region: CASSLKGQAIYGYTF. In DNA, the CDR3 is TGTGCCAGCAGTTTGAAAGGTCAGGCCATATATGGCTACACCTTC.

The chain uses TRBV2 and TRBJ2-7, with a tentative D call TRBD1 (6 bases). The CDR3 extends over 16 amino acids. The ends were cut back, 3 bases at V and 0 bases at J, with 15 bases in the middle. Germline loops: CDR1 SNHLY, CDR2 FYNNEI. The CDR3 loop is CASSDRTDWSSYEQYF. DNA for the CDR3: TGTGCCAGCAGTGACAGGACAGACTGGAGCTCCTACGAGCAGTACTTC.

The rearrangement joins TRBV19 to TRBJ1-5; TRBD1 agrees at 10 bases. CDR3 length: 12 amino acids. CDR1 LNHDA and CDR2 SQIVND come from the germline V gene (reference sequence). With V trimmed by 10 bases and J by 6 bases, 3 bases remained unmatched. The CDR3 sequence is CATRTGGQPQHF. CDR3 bases: TGTGCCACCCGGACAGGGGGTCAGCCCCAGCATTTT.

V usage is TRBV6-1 and J usage is TRBJ2-4, with D perhaps matching TRBD1 (5 bases). CDR1 is MNHNS, CDR2 SASEGT, per germline. Trimming removed 8 bases at V and 4 bases at J, with 12 bases between. The CDR3 loop spans 13 amino acids. CDR3 bases: TGTGCCAGCTTTGGCACAGGTAAAAACATTCAGTACTTC. This codes for CASFGTGKNIQYF.

This clone occurred a few times. This chain uses TRBV14 with TRBJ1-2, with D possibly being TRBD1 (5 bases). The CDR3 has 16 amino acids. Germline-derived CDR1 and CDR2 are SGHDN and FVKESK. V lost 1 base, J lost 2 bases, and 14 bases lay in between. CDR3 sequence (DNA): TGTGCCAGCAGCCAAGGCAGACAGATTCCCAACTATGGCTACACCTTC. Encoded protein: CASSQGRQIPNYGYTF.

The chain combines TRBV18 with TRBJ1-1; D is ambiguous. The CDR3 consists of 13 residues. Germline loops: CDR1 KGHSH, CDR2 LQKENI. Trimming pared 3 bases from V and 4 bases from J, leaving 9 bases between. This chain's CDR3 is CASSPRNTTEAFF. The CDR3 DNA reads as TGTGCCAGCTCACCCAGAAATACCACTGAAGCTTTCTTT.

This clone appeared a few times. The chain couples TRBV5-1 to TRBJ1-6; D is possibly TRBD1 (6 bases). With 5 bases removed from V and 4 bases from J, the gap between germline ends came to 16 bases. Germline V gene lookup returns CDR1 SGHRS and CDR2 YFSETQ. The CDR3 is 16 amino acids. CDR3 nucleotide sequence: TGCGCCAGCAGACAAGGACAGCAATTATATAATTCACCCCTCCACTTT. The encoded protein is CASRQGQQLYNSPLHF. Full variable domain (remainder filled in from reference TRBV5-1 and TRBJ1-6): KAGVTQTPRYLIKTRGQQVTLSCSPISGHRSVSWYQQTPGQGLQFLFEYFSETQRNKGNFPGRFSGRQFSNSRSEMNVSTLELGDSALYLCASRQGQQLYNSPLHFGNGTRLTVT.

The chain combines TRBV7-2 with TRBJ1-4, with D possibly matching TRBD1 (5 bases). Trimming took 5 bases from V and 7 from J, leaving 17 bases between them. The CDR3 loop spans 15 amino acids. Looked up from germline, CDR1 is SGHTA and CDR2 is FQGNSA. The CDR3 sequence is CASSPTGTQGEKLFF. The CDR3 nucleotides are TGTGCCAGCAGCCCAACCGGGACTCAGGGTGAAAAACTGTTTTTT.

The V call is TRBV28, the J call TRBJ1-1; 8 nucleotides agree with TRBD1. The CDR3 has 13 amino acids. The V gene end was trimmed by 8 bases and the J gene end by 0 bases; junction bases not matched to a gene: 2. From germline, CDR1 is MDHEN and CDR2 SYDVKM. The CDR3 here is CASRGQVNTEAFF. In DNA form, the CDR3 reads TGTGCCAGCCGGGGACAGGTGAACACTGAAGCTTTCTTT.

The V and J genes are TRBV27 and TRBJ2-7; 10 bases map to TRBD1. The germline CDR1 and CDR2 sequences are MNHEY and SMNVEV (reference sequence). The CDR3 spans 14 residues. J lost 5 bases, V lost 7 bases, and 8 bases had no gene match. DNA of the CDR3: TGTGCCAGCATCCCCGGACAGGGGGTCCACGAGCAGTACTTC. Residues: CASIPGQGVHEQYF.

This chain joins TRBV9 and TRBJ1-2; D perhaps matches TRBD1 (5 bases). Germline V gene data show CDR1 as SGDLS and CDR2 as YYNGEE. Trimming removed 0 bases from V and 5 bases from J, with 11 bases in between. CDR3 length equals 14 residues. CDR3 amino acids: CASSVVDKAYGYTF. In DNA form, the CDR3 reads TGTGCCAGCAGCGTAGTGGACAAGGCATATGGCTACACCTTC.

The chain is built from TRBV5-1 and TRBJ1-2; 12 bases fit TRBD1. Trimming removed 3 bases from V and 5 bases from J; junction bases left unmatched: 5. This CDR3 region has 15 residues. The germline CDR1 and CDR2 sequences are SGHRS and YFSETQ. The CDR3 DNA follows: TGCGCCAGCAGCTCTCCGGGACAGGGGGCTTATGGCTACACCTTC. Translation: CASSSPGQGAYGYTF. Looking up the rest from reference TRBV5-1 and TRBJ1-2 gives the full variable domain: KAGVTQTPRYLIKTRGQQVTLSCSPISGHRSVSWYQQTPGQGLQFLFEYFSETQRNKGNFPGRFSGRQFSNSRSEMNVSTLELGDSALYLCASSSPGQGAYGYTFGSGTRLTVV.

The chain is built from TRBV6-5 and TRBJ1-2; possibly TRBD1 for D (6 bases). This CDR3 has 12 amino acids. Germline V lookup: CDR1 MNHEY, CDR2 SVGAGI. V was cut by 4 bases and J by 7 bases, with 10 bases left in between. The CDR3 DNA sequence: TGTGCCAGCAGTTCAGGGGAAATTGGCTACACCTTC. Translation gives CASSSGEIGYTF.

Only one count was recorded for this clone. The chain recombines TRBV5-4 with TRBJ2-7; unclear D gene. The CDR3 length is 13 residues. Germline assignment: CDR1 SGHNT and CDR2 YYREEE (reference sequence). V dropped 4 bases and J dropped 5 bases, with 13 bases sitting between them. In DNA form, the CDR3 reads TGTGCCAGCAGCCCGCCGTCCTCGGACGAGCAGTACTTC. Protein product: CASSPPSSDEQYF.

This rearrangement joins TRBV7-6 to TRBJ1-3; D unclear. The CDR3 is 17 residues long. CDR1 is SGHVS and CDR2 is FNYEAQ in the germline V gene. V shed 2 bases and J shed 0 bases, with 14 bases lying between them. This CDR3 reads CASSLLSLPSSGNTIYF. CDR3 bases: TGTGCCAGCAGCTTACTGTCACTGCCGAGCTCTGGAAACACCATATATTTT.

The V and J genes are TRBV30 and TRBJ1-5; D is undetermined. The ends were cut back, 3 bases at V and 0 bases at J, with 6 bases in the middle. This CDR3 has 13 residues. Germline lookup yields CDR1 GTSNPN and CDR2 SVGIG (reference sequence). The CDR3 protein is CAWRSNSNQPQHF. As DNA, the CDR3 is TGTGCCTGGAGGTCAAATAGCAATCAGCCCCAGCATTTT.

The rearrangement links TRBV7-9 to TRBJ2-1; 7 positions agree with TRBD2. The CDR3 is made up of 15 amino acids. Losses at the gene ends were 0 bases for V and 2 bases for J; bases not matched to a gene: 1. The germline V gene encodes CDR1 SEHNR and CDR2 FQNEAQ (reference sequence). As DNA, the CDR3 is TGTGCCAGCAGCTTAGCGCTAGCGGCCTACAATGAGCAGTTCTTC. It is translated as CASSLALAAYNEQFF.

The chain employs TRBV5-1 and TRBJ2-1; 11 nucleotides match TRBD2. The CDR3 has 15 residues. From germline, CDR1 is SGHRS and CDR2 YFSETQ. Trimming at V came to 0 bases and at J to 10 bases, leaving 6 bases not matched to a gene. CDR3 coding DNA: TGCGCCAGCAGCTTGGGGGTTAGCGGGGGGGCGGAGCAGTTCTTC. It codes for CASSLGVSGGAEQFF.